This T cell receptor (beta chain) originates from a study of OX40 agonist ivuxolimab in advanced cancers. The assay was immunoSEQ multiplex PCR, and TCRdb's table has in-frame clones only and misses some. The sample lists about 71,000 clones, around 94% occurring once. The CDR3 extends over 17 amino acids. Germline V gene data show CDR1 as SEHNR and CDR2 as FQNEAQ (reference sequence). Trimming took 5 bases from V and 2 from J; bases not matched to a gene: 4. V and J are TRBV7-9 and TRBJ2-6; 12 bases fit TRBD1. The sample was CD4+ or CD8+ T cells sorted from blood, taken in a trial of the OX40 agonist ivuxolimab. This receptor was taken from an adult with an advanced solid tumor such as melanoma, head and neck, liver or kidney cancer. This CDR3 is CASSTRDRGPGANVLTF. CDR3 bases: TGTGCCAGCAGCACCCGGGACAGGGGGCCTGGGGCCAACGTCCTGACTTTC.